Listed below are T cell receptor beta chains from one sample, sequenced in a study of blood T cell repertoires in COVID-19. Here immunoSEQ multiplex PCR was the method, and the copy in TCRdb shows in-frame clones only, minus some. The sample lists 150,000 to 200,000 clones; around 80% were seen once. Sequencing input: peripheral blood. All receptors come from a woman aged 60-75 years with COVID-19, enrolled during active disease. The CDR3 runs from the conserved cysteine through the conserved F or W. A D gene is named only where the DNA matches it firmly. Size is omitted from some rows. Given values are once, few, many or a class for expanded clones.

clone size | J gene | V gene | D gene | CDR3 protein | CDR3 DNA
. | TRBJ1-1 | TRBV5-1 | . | CASSFREGSTEAFF | TGCGCCAGCAGCTTCAGGGAGGGAAGCACTGAAGCTTTCTTT
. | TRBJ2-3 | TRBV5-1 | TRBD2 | CASSLDGGRDTQYF | TGCGCCAGCAGCTTGGACGGGGGGAGGGATACGCAGTATTTT
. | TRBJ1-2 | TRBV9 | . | CASSFSPGALGYTF | TGTGCCAGCAGCTTTTCTCCTGGGGCGTTGGGCTACACCTTC
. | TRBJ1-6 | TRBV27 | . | CASRKYLNNSPLHF | TGTGCCAGTCGAAAATACTTGAATAATTCACCCCTCCACTTT
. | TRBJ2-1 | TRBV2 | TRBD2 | CASGGTSGDNEQFF | TGTGCCAGCGGGGGGACTAGCGGTGACAATGAGCAGTTCTTC
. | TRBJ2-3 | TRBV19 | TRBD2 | CASSPTLAGFTDTQYF | TGTGCCAGTAGCCCGACCTTAGCGGGGTTCACAGATACGCAGTATTTT
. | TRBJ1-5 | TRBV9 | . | CASSIDSSNQPQHF | TGTGCCAGCAGCATTGACAGTAGCAATCAGCCCCAGCATTTT
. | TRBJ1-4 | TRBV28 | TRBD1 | CASSSPTGAYEKLFF | TGTGCCAGCAGTTCCCCGACAGGGGCTTACGAAAAACTGTTTTTT
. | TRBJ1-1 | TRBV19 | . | CASRATWGGTEAFF | TGTGCCAGTAGGGCCACTTGGGGCGGCACTGAAGCTTTCTTT
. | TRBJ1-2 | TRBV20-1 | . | CSASPMEANYGYTF | TGCAGTGCTAGTCCCATGGAGGCTAACTATGGCTACACCTTC
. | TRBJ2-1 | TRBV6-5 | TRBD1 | CASSTGVTYNEQFF | TGTGCCAGCAGTACAGGGGTCACCTACAATGAGCAGTTCTTC
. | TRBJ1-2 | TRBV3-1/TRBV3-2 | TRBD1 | CASSQAGQGVGGYTF | TGTGCCAGCAGCCAAGCGGGACAGGGCGTGGGTGGCTACACCTTC
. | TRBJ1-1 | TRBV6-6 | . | CASSGHRNTEAFF | TGTGCCAGCAGTGGTCACAGGAACACTGAAGCTTTCTTT
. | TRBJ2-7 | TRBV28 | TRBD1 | CASRPGQGLYEQYF | TGTGCCAGCAGACCGGGACAGGGCCTTTACGAGCAGTACTTC
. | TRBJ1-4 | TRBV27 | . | CASSSPRGTNEKLFF | TGTGCCAGCAGTTCCCCCAGGGGAACTAATGAAAAACTGTTTTTT
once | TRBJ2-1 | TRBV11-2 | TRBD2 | CASSVSGGYNEQFF | TGTGCCAGCAGCGTTAGCGGGGGCTACAATGAGCAGTTCTTC
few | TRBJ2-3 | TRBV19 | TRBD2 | CASSLAAGGDTQYF | TGTGCCAGTAGTCTAGCGGCGGGGGGGGATACGCAGTATTTT
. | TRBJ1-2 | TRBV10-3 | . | CAISGAGALDGYTF | TGTGCCATCAGTGGGGCAGGGGCCCTCGATGGCTACACCTTC
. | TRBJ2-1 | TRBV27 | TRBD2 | CASSLLAGVPREQFF | TGTGCCAGCAGTTTACTAGCGGGAGTCCCGCGGGAGCAGTTCTTC
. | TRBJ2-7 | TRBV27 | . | CASTLTGLEYF | TGTGCCAGCACCTTAACAGGGTTGGAGTACTTC
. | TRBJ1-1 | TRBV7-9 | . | CASSLRDEAFF | TGTGCCAGCAGCTTAAGAGATGAAGCTTTCTTT
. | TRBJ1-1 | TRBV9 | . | CASSVGSDTEAFF | TGTGCCAGCAGCGTAGGGAGCGACACTGAAGCTTTCTTT
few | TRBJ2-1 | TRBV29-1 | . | CSVVRRAGEQFF | TGCAGCGTTGTAAGGAGGGCCGGTGAGCAGTTCTTC
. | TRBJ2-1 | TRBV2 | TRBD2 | CATVAGGQRNEQFF | TGTGCCACAGTAGCGGGAGGGCAAAGGAATGAGCAGTTCTTC
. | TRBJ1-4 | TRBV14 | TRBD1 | CASSRQGTNEKLFF | TGTGCCAGCAGCCGACAGGGCACTAATGAAAAACTGTTTTTT
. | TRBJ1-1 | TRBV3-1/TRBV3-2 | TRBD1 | CASSLWDSEAFF | TGTGCCAGCAGCCTATGGGACAGTGAAGCTTTCTTT
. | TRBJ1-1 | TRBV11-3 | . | CASSLDQDTETFF | TGTGCCAGCAGCTTAGATCAAGACACCGAGACTTTCTTT
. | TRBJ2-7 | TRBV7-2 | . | CASSPVADPYEQYF | TGTGCCAGCAGCCCCGTAGCGGATCCCTACGAGCAGTACTTC
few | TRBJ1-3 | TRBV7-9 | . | CASSWEGVTGNTIYF | TGTGCCAGCAGCTGGGAGGGGGTTACAGGAAACACCATATATTTT
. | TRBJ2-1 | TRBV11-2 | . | CASSLAWVRAVNEQFF | TGTGCCAGCAGCTTAGCTTGGGTCAGGGCTGTCAATGAGCAGTTCTTC
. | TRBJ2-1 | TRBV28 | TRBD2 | CASNTPWAGRYEQFF | TGTGCCAGCAACACCCCGTGGGCCGGGAGGTATGAGCAGTTCTTC
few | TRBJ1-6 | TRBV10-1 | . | CASSDHRDSPLHF | TGCGCCAGTAGTGACCATAGAGATTCACCCCTCCACTTT
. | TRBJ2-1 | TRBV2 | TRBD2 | CASSHFGTSGYNEQFF | TGTGCCAGCAGTCATTTCGGGACTAGCGGTTACAATGAGCAGTTCTTC
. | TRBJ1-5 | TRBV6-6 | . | CASIQGGYNQPQHF | TGTGCCAGCATCCAAGGGGGTTACAATCAGCCCCAGCATTTT
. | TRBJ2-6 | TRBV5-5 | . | CASSFSYSGANVLTF | TGTGCCAGCAGCTTCAGTTATTCTGGGGCCAACGTCCTGACTTTC
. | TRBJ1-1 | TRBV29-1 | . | CSGMGEGTEAFF | TGCAGCGGGATGGGGGAGGGCACTGAAGCTTTCTTT
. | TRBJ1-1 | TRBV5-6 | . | CASSLGASAGEAFF | TGTGCCAGCAGCTTGGGAGCATCGGCGGGTGAAGCTTTCTTT
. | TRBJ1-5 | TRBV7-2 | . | CASGNSNQPQHF | TGTGCCAGCGGCAATAGCAATCAGCCCCAGCATTTT
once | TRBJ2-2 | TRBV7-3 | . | CASSLHRAGGELFF | TGTGCCAGCAGCTTACACAGGGCAGGCGGGGAGCTGTTTTTT
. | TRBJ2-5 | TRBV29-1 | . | CSVVFGGETQYF | TGCAGCGTTGTATTCGGCGGAGAGACCCAGTACTTC
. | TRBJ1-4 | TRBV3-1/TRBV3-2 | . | CASSQDYPGLGEKLFF | TGTGCCAGCAGCCAAGATTATCCAGGGCTTGGCGAAAAACTGTTTTTT
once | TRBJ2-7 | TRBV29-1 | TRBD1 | CSVGIGTGAEQYF | TGCAGCGTGGGAATTGGGACAGGCGCGGAGCAGTACTTC